This passage covers 7 T cell receptor beta chains from one sample sequenced in a study of blood T cells in healthy people across ages. Using a J-beta primer mix together with a sample-barcoded 5' primer, a second PCR was run for about 6 to 11 cycles. A single record per CDR3 protein comes from TCRdb applying MiXCR to the 5' RACE reads. The sample yields approximately 770,000 distinct CDR3 sequences, 58% seen once. Sequenced input: blood. These receptors came from a man aged 25 to 45 in good health.

This clonotype showed up just a few times. The rearrangement joins TRBV15 to TRBJ2-5; 8 bases line up with TRBD1. Per the germline V gene, CDR1 is LNHNV and CDR2 is YYDKDF (reference sequence). The CDR3 contains 15 residues. V trimming: 0 bases; J trimming: 11 bases; junction bases outside the gene matches: 11. The CDR3 nucleotides read TGTGCCACCAGCAGAGATTATACGTTGACAGGGGAGCAGTACTTC. Residues: CATSRDYTLTGEQYF.

This clonotype was counted between two and nine times. The chain links TRBV12-3 or TRBV12-4 to TRBJ2-4, with no clear D. Trimming left V 1 base short and J 13 bases short, with 11 bases between. This CDR3 spans 12 amino acids. The CDR3 nucleotides are TGTGCCAGCAGTTTAGGGTCTTTGGAGCAGTACTTC. Its translation: CASSLGSLEQYF.

The chain recombines TRBV7-6 with TRBJ2-1; D not certain. Trimming took 2 bases from V and 6 from J, leaving 11 bases between them. Germline assignment: CDR1 SGHVS and CDR2 FNYEAQ. The CDR3 covers 14 residues. CDR3 in amino acids: CASSLSPIGNEQFF. The CDR3, as DNA: TGTGCCAGCAGCTTATCCCCGATCGGCAATGAGCAGTTCTTC.

This rearrangement joins TRBV29-1 to TRBJ1-2, with no clear D. Per the germline V gene, CDR1 is SQVTM and CDR2 is ANQGSEA. V was pared by 5 bases and J by 6 bases, with 13 bases between. There are 12 residues in the CDR3. The CDR3 sequence: CSVSWVLDGYTF. As DNA, the CDR3 is TGCAGCGTTTCGTGGGTTTTGGATGGCTACACCTTC.

The rearrangement joins TRBV29-1 to TRBJ2-1; TRBD1 aligns across 8 bases. With 2 bases clipped from V and 2 bases from J, the junction kept 11 bases outside the gene matches. CDR1 is SQVTM, CDR2 ANQGSEA, per germline. The CDR3 runs 17 residues. The CDR3 loop is CSVEPRGQGWPYNEQFF. CDR3 DNA sequence: TGCAGCGTTGAACCTCGAGGACAGGGATGGCCCTACAATGAGCAGTTCTTC.

This clonotype came up once. The chain carries TRBV7-2 and TRBJ2-7; possibly TRBD1 for D (5 bases). This CDR3 contains 15 residues. The germline V gene has CDR1 SGHTA and CDR2 FQGNSA. V dropped 6 bases and J dropped 3 bases, with 18 bases sitting between them. This chain's CDR3 is CASRFSVQAGYEQYF. CDR3 sequence (DNA): TGTGCCAGCAGATTTAGTGTACAGGCTGGCTACGAGCAGTACTTC.

The rearrangement uses TRBV5-6 and TRBJ2-7; tentative D call: TRBD2 (6 bases). The CDR3 spans 12 residues. CDR1 is SGHDT and CDR2 is YYEEEE in the germline V gene. Trimming cost V 4 bases and J 3 bases, with 8 bases left between them. Here the CDR3 DNA reads TGTGCCAGCAGCCGGGAGTTCTACGAGCAGTACTTC. Amino acid sequence: CASSREFYEQYF.